Shown below are 14 T cell receptor beta chains from a single sample sequenced in a study of OX40 agonist ivuxolimab in advanced cancers. TCRdb keeps only in-frame clones here, not all; method: immunoSEQ multiplex PCR. The data hold more than 80,000 clones, with about 90% observed a single time. The specimen was CD4+ or CD8+ T cells sorted from blood, collected in a trial of the OX40 agonist ivuxolimab. The origin of the receptors is an adult with an advanced solid tumor such as melanoma, head and neck, liver or kidney cancer.

This chain joins TRBV2 and TRBJ2-5, with D unclear. V lost 7 bases and J lost 2, with 11 bases in between. This CDR3 contains 13 residues. Germline V CDR1 and CDR2: SNHLY, FYNNEI. The CDR3, as DNA: TGTGCCAGCACCGGGCTAAGGCAAGAGACCCAGTACTTC. Translated: CASTGLRQETQYF.

V is TRBV7-9 and J is TRBJ2-5, with D unresolved. Trimming stripped 1 base from V and 4 bases from J, with 22 bases between. The CDR3 extends over 18 amino acids. Germline CDR1 SEHNR, CDR2 FQNEAQ (reference sequence). The CDR3 nucleotides are TGTGCCAGCAGCTTAGGTCAATTGAAGGGCAGGTCGTTAGAGACCCAGTACTTC. It translates to CASSLGQLKGRSLETQYF.

Comments on this clone: The same CDR3 is also encoded by other DNA sequences in this sample. The chain has TRBV4-1 and TRBJ2-7; TRBD1 might be the D (5 bases). V lost 1 base, J lost 0 bases, and 7 bases lay in between. The CDR3 is 14 residues long. Germline loops: CDR1 MGHRA, CDR2 YSYEKL. The CDR3: CASSQVRGSYEQYF. CDR3 DNA: TGCGCCAGCAGCCAAGTAAGGGGCTCCTACGAGCAGTACTTC.

This CDR3 reads CASSEGRGNQPQHF. CDR3 coding DNA: TGTGCCAGCAGTGAGGGACGGGGCAATCAGCCCCAGCATTTT. The chain uses TRBV6-1 and TRBJ1-5, with D possibly TRBD1 on 5 matching bases. The V gene lost 3 bases and the J gene lost 2 bases, with 8 bases spanning the gap. The CDR3 extends over 14 amino acids. In germline, CDR1 is MNHNS, CDR2 SASEGT.

The V and J genes are TRBV9 and TRBJ2-7, with TRBD1 matching over 11 bases. This CDR3 spans 14 amino acids. Germline CDR1 and CDR2: SGDLS and YYNGEE. The V and J ends lost 4 bases and 2 bases, in that order; junction bases with no gene match: 2. The CDR3 reads CASSPGQGAYEQYF. As DNA, the CDR3 is TGTGCCAGCAGCCCGGGACAGGGGGCCTACGAGCAGTACTTC.

The chain has TRBV19 and TRBJ2-5; D perhaps matches TRBD2 (5 bases). This CDR3 has 13 residues. Per germline, CDR1 LNHDA and CDR2 SQIVND (reference sequence). V was cut by 6 bases and J by 5 bases, with 13 bases left in between. The CDR3 DNA reads as TGTGCCAGTAGCACCAGCGGTCGGGAGACCCAGTACTTC. Protein: CASSTSGRETQYF.

V is TRBV7-9 and J is TRBJ2-1; no clear D gene. The V and J ends lost 5 bases and 10 bases respectively, with 12 bases between them. Germline CDR1 reads SEHNR; CDR2 reads FQNEAQ (reference sequence). This CDR3 comprises 12 residues. In DNA, the CDR3 is TGTGCCAGCAGCCCGGGCAAGGGCGAGCAGTTCTTC. It is translated as CASSPGKGEQFF.

The J gene is TRBJ2-7, the V gene TRBV6-5; no clear D. Per germline, CDR1 MNHEY and CDR2 SVGAGI. CDR3 size: 13 residues. The germline V and J ends were trimmed by 5 bases and 3 bases, with 11 bases remaining between them. The CDR3 sequence: CASSRHTNYEQYF. As DNA, the CDR3 is TGTGCCAGCAGTAGACACACGAACTACGAGCAGTACTTC.

The CDR3 protein is CASSPRLVNEQFF. CDR3 sequence (DNA): TGTGCCAGCAGCCCCCGACTGGTGAATGAGCAGTTCTTC. This sequence joins TRBV14 and TRBJ2-1; D gene unclear. V was clipped by 4 bases and J by 7 bases, with 11 bases between them. This CDR3 region has 13 residues. Germline CDR1 is SGHDN and CDR2 is FVKESK.

V usage is TRBV19 and J usage is TRBJ1-1, with TRBD1 identical over 9 bases. Looked up from germline, CDR1 is LNHDA and CDR2 is SQIVND (reference sequence). V was pared by 1 base and J by 7 bases, with 10 bases of the junction left unmatched. The CDR3 length is 16 residues. The CDR3 DNA reads TGTGCCAGTAGTATAGGAGGGACAGGGAACCTCATTGAAGCTTTCTTT. This translates into CASSIGGTGNLIEAFF.

This clone was detected once. This chain links TRBV15 with TRBJ1-2; 10 nucleotides match TRBD1. The junction had 2 bases not matched to a gene; V was cut back by 5 bases and J by 2 bases. The CDR3 covers 14 residues. Germline CDR1 and CDR2: LNHNV and YYDKDF (reference sequence). The CDR3, as DNA: TGTGCCACCAGCCCGGACAGGGGGAACTATGGCTACACCTTC. It codes for CATSPDRGNYGYTF.

V usage is TRBV7-9 and J usage is TRBJ2-7, with D maybe TRBD1 (5 bases). Trimming shortened V by 5 bases and J by 5 bases, and 13 bases separated the two germline ends. The CDR3 covers 13 residues. The germline gives CDR1 SEHNR, CDR2 FQNEAQ (reference sequence). The CDR3 reads CASSPWGGNEQYF. CDR3 bases: TGTGCCAGCAGCCCTTGGGGCGGCAACGAGCAGTACTTC.

This chain connects TRBV7-2 to TRBJ2-1, with a weak D call TRBD2 (6 bases). The V end was cut by 1 base, the J end by 4 bases, with 11 bases between. The CDR3 extends over 15 amino acids. Germline CDR1 reads SGHTA; CDR2 reads FQGNSA. The CDR3 loop reads CASSLGSGLYNEQFF. DNA for the CDR3: TGTGCCAGCAGCTTAGGGAGCGGGCTTTACAATGAGCAGTTCTTC. The full variable domain, completed using reference TRBV7-2 and TRBJ2-1, is GAGVSQSPSNKVTEKGKDVELRCDPISGHTALYWYRQSLGQGLEFLIYFQGNSAPDKSGLPSDRFSAERTGGSVSTLTIQRTQQEDSAVYLCASSLGSGLYNEQFFGPGTRLTVL.

The chain carries TRBV7-8 and TRBJ2-5; 11 nucleotides match TRBD2. V trimming: 0 bases; J trimming: 5 bases; junction bases outside the gene matches: 8. The CDR3 is 17 residues long. CDR1 is SGHVS, CDR2 FQNEAQ, per germline. Here the CDR3 reads CASSLATLAGGYETQYF. The CDR3 region has the DNA TGTGCCAGCAGCTTAGCTACCCTAGCGGGAGGCTATGAGACCCAGTACTTC.